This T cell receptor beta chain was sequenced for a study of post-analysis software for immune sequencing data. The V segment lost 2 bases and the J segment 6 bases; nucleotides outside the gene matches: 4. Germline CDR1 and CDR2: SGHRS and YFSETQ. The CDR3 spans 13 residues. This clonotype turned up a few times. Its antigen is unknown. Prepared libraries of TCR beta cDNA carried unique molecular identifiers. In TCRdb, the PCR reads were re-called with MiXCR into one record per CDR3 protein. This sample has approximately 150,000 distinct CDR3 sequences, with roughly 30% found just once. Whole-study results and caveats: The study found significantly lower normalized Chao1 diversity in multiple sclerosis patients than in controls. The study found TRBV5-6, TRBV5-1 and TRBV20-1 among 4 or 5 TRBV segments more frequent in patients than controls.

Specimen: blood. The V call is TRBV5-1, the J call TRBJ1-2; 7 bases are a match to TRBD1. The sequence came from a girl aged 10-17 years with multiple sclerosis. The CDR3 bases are TGCGCCAGCAGCTTTTTAACAGGGGATGGCTACACCTTC. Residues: CASSFLTGDGYTF.